This T cell receptor beta chain derives from a study of blood T cell repertoires in COVID-19 (TCRdb year 2020). For context, the study as a whole: The collaborator samples originated in the United States, Italy and Spain and spanned the acute and convalescent phases of COVID-19. The dataset comprised deeply sampled blood TCRbeta repertoires from subjects exposed to, actively infected with, or recovered from COVID-19. Where available, HLA class I and class II types were taken from metadata supplied by the sample provider and were not determined by assay-based typing. A freely available public database, intended as a resource for researchers studying the immune response to SARS-CoV-2, is where the repertoires were released. The prospective study material was composed of cDNA or gDNA derived from T cells, B-cell-depleted T cells, or PBMCs. Sample metadata almost always included a de-identified subject ID, COVID-19 status, age in years and sex. Samples came from the ongoing ImmuneRACE study (first 160 participants) plus 1,254 subjects from 6 global collaborators.

A note on this clone: There is no known antigen for this receptor. Base qualities are not recorded, but no much larger clone differs from it by a single base.

The collaborating institutions used their own protocols to collect whole blood in K2EDTA tubes. Collaborator samples were shipped for TCRbeta analysis as frozen whole blood, isolated PBMCs, or DNA extracted from either sample type. Broad study findings and their caveats: Clinical and demographic metadata were provided uncurated, with the amount varying by source and participant.

TCRbeta CDR3 regions were amplified from genomic DNA by means of the immunoSEQ Assay, a bias-controlled multiplex PCR. Per the source publication's procedure: Within the assay, amplification of reference gene primers was used to estimate how many nucleated cells each sample contained. Sequence reads were collapsed and filtered to measure the absolute abundance of every unique TCRbeta CDR3 rearrangement. For each sample, productive Simpson clonality was calculated by taking the square root of Simpson's diversity index across productive rearrangements. TCRdb provides this immuneACCESS table in a form limited to in-frame rearrangements. Some clones are lacking; in checked studies, under half of them reflect an unresolved V gene, and why the rest are absent is not known. That table furnishes V, J and clone size, whereas the DNA furnished D and trimming. Within this sample are about 220,000 clones, with more than 70% of them counted one time only. The ten largest clonotypes hold more than 10% of the sample.

The CDR3 measures 14 amino acids from cysteine to phenylalanine. Only CDR3 DNA is held: 42 bases, read in frame from base 1. Trimming accounts for 5 bases at V and 9 bases at J, while the number of junction bases matched to no gene is 7. CDR1 and CDR2, per the germline V gene, are SGHRS and YFSETQ. The sample comprised peripheral blood. The chain couples TRBV5-1 to TRBJ2-1, with TRBD2 identical over 11 junction bases. This sequence was found in a human donor in a cohort sampled during active COVID-19. The CDR3: CASRTLAGEAEQFF. The DNA sequence is TGCGCCAGCAGAACACTAGCGGGAGAGGCTGAGCAGTTCTTC. Extended through the reference TRBV5-1 and TRBJ2-1 proteins, this CDR3 yields the full variable domain: KAGVTQTPRYLIKTRGQQVTLSCSPISGHRSVSWYQQTPGQGLQFLFEYFSETQRNKGNFPGRFSGRQFSNSRSEMNVSTLELGDSALYLCASRTLAGEAEQFFGPGTRLTVL.